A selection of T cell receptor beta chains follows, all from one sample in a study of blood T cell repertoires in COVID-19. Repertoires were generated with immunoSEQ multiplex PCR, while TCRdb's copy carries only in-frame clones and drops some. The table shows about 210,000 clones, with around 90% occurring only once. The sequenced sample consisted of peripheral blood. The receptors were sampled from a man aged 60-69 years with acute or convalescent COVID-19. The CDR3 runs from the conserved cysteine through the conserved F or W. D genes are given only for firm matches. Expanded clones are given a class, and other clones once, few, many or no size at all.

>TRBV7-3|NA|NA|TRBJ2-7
CASSYEGRGTYEQYF
TGTGCCAGCAGCTACGAGGGGCGCGGGACCTACGAGCAGTACTTC
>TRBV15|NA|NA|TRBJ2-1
CATSRVGAGSSSYNEQFF
TGTGCCACCAGCAGAGTCGGCGCAGGATCAAGCTCCTACAATGAGCAGTTCTTC
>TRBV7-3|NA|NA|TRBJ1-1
CASSLMAGLEAFF
TGTGCCAGCAGCTTAATGGCAGGTCTTGAAGCTTTCTTT
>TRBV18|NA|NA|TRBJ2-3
CASSGQGGTDTQYF
TGTGCCAGCTCGGGGCAGGGTGGCACAGATACGCAGTATTTT
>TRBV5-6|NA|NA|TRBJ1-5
CASSRGLENQPQHF
TGTGCCAGCAGCCGAGGGCTGGAGAATCAGCCCCAGCATTTT
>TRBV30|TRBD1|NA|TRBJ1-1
CAWSVARGRGISEAFF
TGTGCCTGGAGTGTAGCTCGTGGCAGGGGGATCTCTGAAGCTTTCTTT
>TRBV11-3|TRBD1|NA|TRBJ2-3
CASSLNPTGNTQYF
TGTGCCAGCAGCTTGAACCCGACAGGGAATACGCAGTATTTT
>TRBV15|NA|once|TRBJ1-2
CATSSPGGYYGYTF
TGTGCCACCAGCAGCCCGGGGGGCTACTATGGCTACACCTTC
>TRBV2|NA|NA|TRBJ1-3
CASSVQTGSGNTIYF
TGTGCCAGCAGTGTGCAGACAGGCTCTGGAAACACCATATATTTT
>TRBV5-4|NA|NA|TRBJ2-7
CASSPVPGSSYEQYF
TGTGCCAGCAGCCCGGTCCCGGGGAGCTCCTACGAGCAGTACTTC
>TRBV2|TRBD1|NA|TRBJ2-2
CASSWDRAAGELFF
TGTGCCAGCAGTTGGGACAGGGCGGCCGGGGAGCTGTTTTTT
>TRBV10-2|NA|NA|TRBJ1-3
CASSEAGPSGNTIYF
TGCGCCAGCAGTGAGGCGGGGCCCTCTGGAAACACCATATATTTT
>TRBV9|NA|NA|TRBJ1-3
CASSVGGAGLGNTIYF
TGTGCCAGCAGCGTTGGGGGTGCGGGGTTGGGAAACACCATATATTTT
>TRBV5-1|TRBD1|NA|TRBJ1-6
CASSLNRDRRNSPLHF
TGCGCCAGCAGCTTGAACCGGGACAGGCGTAATTCACCCCTCCACTTT
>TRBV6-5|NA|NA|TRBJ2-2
CASRRTANTGELFF
TGTGCCAGCAGAAGGACAGCGAACACCGGGGAGCTGTTTTTT
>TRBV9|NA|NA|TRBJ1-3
CASSVGERVAGNTIYF
TGTGCCAGCAGCGTAGGCGAGAGGGTGGCGGGAAACACCATATATTTT
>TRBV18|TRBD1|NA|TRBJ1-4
CASTGALNEKLFF
TGTGCCAGCACAGGGGCCCTTAATGAAAAACTGTTTTTT
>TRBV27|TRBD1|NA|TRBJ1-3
CASRSTGGRNTIYF
TGTGCCAGCAGATCCACAGGGGGCAGGAACACCATATATTTT
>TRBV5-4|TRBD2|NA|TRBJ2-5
CASSYPRGGTGETQYF
TGTGCCAGCAGCTATCCTCGGGGGGGTACGGGAGAGACCCAGTACTTC
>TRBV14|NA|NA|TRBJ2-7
CASSQTGVKYF
TGTGCCAGCAGCCAGACCGGGGTCAAGTACTTC
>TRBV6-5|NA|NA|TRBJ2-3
CASSYRDGGADTQYF
TGTGCCAGCAGTTACCGGGACGGCGGGGCAGATACGCAGTATTTT
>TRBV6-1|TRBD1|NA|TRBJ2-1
CASSERDRGQGEQFF
TGTGCCAGCAGTGAAAGGGACAGAGGGCAGGGTGAGCAGTTCTTC
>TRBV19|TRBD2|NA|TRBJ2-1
CASSIGPGLAGGYNEQFF
TGTGCCAGTAGTATAGGGCCGGGACTAGCGGGGGGGTACAATGAGCAGTTCTTC
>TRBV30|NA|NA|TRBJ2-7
CAWGLHSSYEQYF
TGTGCCTGGGGACTGCATAGCTCCTACGAGCAGTACTTC
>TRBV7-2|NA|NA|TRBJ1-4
CASSKTGGNEKLFF
TGTGCCAGCAGCAAGACGGGCGGGAATGAAAAACTGTTTTTT
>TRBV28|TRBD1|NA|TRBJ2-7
CASSPPPGTGQNEQYF
TGTGCCAGCAGTCCTCCCCCCGGGACAGGGCAGAACGAGCAGTACTTC
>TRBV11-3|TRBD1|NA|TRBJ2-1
CASSIQGYNEQFF
TGTGCCAGCAGCATACAGGGGTACAATGAGCAGTTCTTC
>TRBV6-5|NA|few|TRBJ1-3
CASVRGVNTIYF
TGTGCCAGCGTCAGGGGAGTAAACACCATATATTTT
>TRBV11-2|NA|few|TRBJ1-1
CASNDRLMNTEAFF
TGTGCCAGCAACGACAGGCTGATGAACACTGAAGCTTTCTTT
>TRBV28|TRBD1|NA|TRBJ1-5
CASSSPRQGAGQPQHF
TGTGCCAGCAGTTCCCCCAGACAGGGGGCCGGTCAGCCCCAGCATTTT
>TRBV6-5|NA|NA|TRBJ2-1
CASSSIGQITYNEQFF
TGTGCCAGCAGTTCAATTGGACAGATCACCTACAATGAGCAGTTCTTC
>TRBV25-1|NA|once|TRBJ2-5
CASSQPDRYQETQYF
TGTGCCAGCAGTCAACCAGACAGGTACCAAGAGACCCAGTACTTC
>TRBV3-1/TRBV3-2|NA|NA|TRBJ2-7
CASSRAYEQYF
TGTGCCAGCAGCCGCGCCTACGAGCAGTACTTC
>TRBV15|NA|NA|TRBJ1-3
CATSIGPRGAGGNTIYF
TGTGCCACCAGCATTGGCCCGCGCGGGGCTGGTGGAAACACCATATATTTT
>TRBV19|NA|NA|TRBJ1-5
CASRESGSYSNQPQHF
TGTGCCAGTAGGGAATCAGGGTCGTATAGCAATCAGCCCCAGCATTTT
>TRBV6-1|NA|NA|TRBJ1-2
CASSETGMNGYTF
TGTGCCAGCAGTGAAACAGGGATGAATGGCTACACCTTC
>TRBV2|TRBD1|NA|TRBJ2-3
CATEGAGLQYF
TGTGCCACCGAGGGGGCCGGCCTGCAGTATTTT
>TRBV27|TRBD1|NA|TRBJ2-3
CASSLSGWGTAGITQYF
TGTGCCAGCAGTTTATCGGGGTGGGGGACAGCCGGAATAACGCAGTATTTT
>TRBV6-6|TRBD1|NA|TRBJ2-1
CASSQGTGGIVEQFF
TGTGCCAGCAGTCAAGGGACAGGGGGCATTGTTGAGCAGTTCTTC
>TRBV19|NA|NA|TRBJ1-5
CASSEVSLRPQHF
TGTGCCAGTAGTGAGGTCAGCTTGAGGCCCCAGCATTTT
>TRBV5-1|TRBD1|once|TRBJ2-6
CASSFGTGAGANVLTF
TGCGCCAGCAGCTTCGGGACAGGGGCAGGGGCCAACGTCCTGACTTTC
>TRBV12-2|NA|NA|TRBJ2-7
CASRLATSGVGGEQYF
TGTGCAAGTCGCTTAGCGACCTCGGGGGTAGGCGGCGAGCAGTACTTC
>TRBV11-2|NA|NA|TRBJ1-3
CASSFGGGPGGAGNTIYF
TGTGCCAGCAGCTTTGGGGGGGGTCCGGGAGGCGCTGGAAACACCATATATTTT
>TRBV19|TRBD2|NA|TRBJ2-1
CASSIDAASGGAGEQFF
TGTGCCAGTAGTATAGATGCGGCTAGCGGGGGGGCAGGTGAGCAGTTCTTC
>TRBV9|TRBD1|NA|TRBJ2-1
CASSVGQLNEQFF
TGTGCCAGCAGCGTGGGACAGCTGAATGAGCAGTTCTTC
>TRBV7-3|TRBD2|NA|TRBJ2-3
CASSLAGGRFSADTQYF
TGTGCCAGCAGCCTAGCGGGGGGGCGGTTTAGTGCAGATACGCAGTATTTT
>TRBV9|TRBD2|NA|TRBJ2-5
CASSAPLPGLAGGVETQYF
TGTGCCAGCAGCGCCCCCCTCCCGGGACTAGCGGGGGGGGTGGAGACCCAGTACTTC
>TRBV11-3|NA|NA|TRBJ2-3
CASSLAGDTQYF
TGTGCCAGCAGCTTAGCGGGAGATACGCAGTATTTT
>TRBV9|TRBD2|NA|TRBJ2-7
CASSAGGGLPPDEQYF
TGTGCCAGCAGCGCGGGGGGGGGACTGCCACCTGACGAGCAGTACTTC
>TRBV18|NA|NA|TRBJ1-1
CASSPLGVNTEAFF
TGTGCCAGCTCACCACTTGGAGTGAACACTGAAGCTTTCTTT
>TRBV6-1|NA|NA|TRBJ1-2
CASSENRAQGYTF
TGTGCCAGCAGTGAGAACAGGGCCCAGGGCTACACCTTC
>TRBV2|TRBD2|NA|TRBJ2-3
CASSPRDYGTDTQYF
TGTGCCAGCAGCCCCCGGGACTATGGCACAGATACGCAGTATTTT
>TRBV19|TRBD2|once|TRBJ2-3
CASRLAGGPGDTQYF
TGTGCCAGCCGACTAGCGGGGGGGCCTGGAGATACGCAGTATTTT
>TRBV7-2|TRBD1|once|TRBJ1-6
CASSLEGTVNSPLHF
TGTGCCAGCAGCTTAGAGGGGACAGTGAATTCACCCCTCCACTTT
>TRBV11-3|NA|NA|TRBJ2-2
CASSSAYRDTYTGELFF
TGTGCCAGCAGCTCAGCATACCGGGACACCTACACCGGGGAGCTGTTTTTT
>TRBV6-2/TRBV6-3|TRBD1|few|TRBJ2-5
CASSYRTGPSGAQYF
TGTGCCAGCAGTTACCGGACAGGGCCATCAGGGGCCCAGTACTTC
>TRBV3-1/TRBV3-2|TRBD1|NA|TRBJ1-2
CASSHNRGGYTF
TGTGCCAGCAGCCACAACAGGGGTGGCTACACCTTC
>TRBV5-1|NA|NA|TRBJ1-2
CASSAGGNSYGYTF
TGCGCCAGCAGCGCCGGGGGGAACTCCTATGGCTACACCTTC